The sequence of this T cell receptor (beta chain) was determined in a study of monozygotic twins with inflammatory bowel disease. Study outcomes and limitations: Compared with healthy twins, IBD patients shared fewer clonotypes with others, especially with disease activity.

To note about this clonotype: Its antigen is undetermined.

Germline CDR1 is LNHDA and CDR2 is SQIVND (reference sequence). The length of the CDR3 is 15 residues. Across eight separate reactions for each sample, cDNA was made. TCRdb re-called the 5' RACE reads; one entry per CDR3 protein, DNA not given. With some 450,000 distinct CDR3 sequences in the sample, the ten largest clones hold 2% to 2.5%. This TCR came from a human donor with ulcerative colitis or Crohn's disease, or a healthy co-twin of an affected twin (not recorded which). Sequenced sample: blood. The chain has TRBV19 and TRBJ1-5; TCRdb reports TRBD1, a call that lacks DNA to check it against. The CDR3 loop is CASSSQGAGSQPQHF.